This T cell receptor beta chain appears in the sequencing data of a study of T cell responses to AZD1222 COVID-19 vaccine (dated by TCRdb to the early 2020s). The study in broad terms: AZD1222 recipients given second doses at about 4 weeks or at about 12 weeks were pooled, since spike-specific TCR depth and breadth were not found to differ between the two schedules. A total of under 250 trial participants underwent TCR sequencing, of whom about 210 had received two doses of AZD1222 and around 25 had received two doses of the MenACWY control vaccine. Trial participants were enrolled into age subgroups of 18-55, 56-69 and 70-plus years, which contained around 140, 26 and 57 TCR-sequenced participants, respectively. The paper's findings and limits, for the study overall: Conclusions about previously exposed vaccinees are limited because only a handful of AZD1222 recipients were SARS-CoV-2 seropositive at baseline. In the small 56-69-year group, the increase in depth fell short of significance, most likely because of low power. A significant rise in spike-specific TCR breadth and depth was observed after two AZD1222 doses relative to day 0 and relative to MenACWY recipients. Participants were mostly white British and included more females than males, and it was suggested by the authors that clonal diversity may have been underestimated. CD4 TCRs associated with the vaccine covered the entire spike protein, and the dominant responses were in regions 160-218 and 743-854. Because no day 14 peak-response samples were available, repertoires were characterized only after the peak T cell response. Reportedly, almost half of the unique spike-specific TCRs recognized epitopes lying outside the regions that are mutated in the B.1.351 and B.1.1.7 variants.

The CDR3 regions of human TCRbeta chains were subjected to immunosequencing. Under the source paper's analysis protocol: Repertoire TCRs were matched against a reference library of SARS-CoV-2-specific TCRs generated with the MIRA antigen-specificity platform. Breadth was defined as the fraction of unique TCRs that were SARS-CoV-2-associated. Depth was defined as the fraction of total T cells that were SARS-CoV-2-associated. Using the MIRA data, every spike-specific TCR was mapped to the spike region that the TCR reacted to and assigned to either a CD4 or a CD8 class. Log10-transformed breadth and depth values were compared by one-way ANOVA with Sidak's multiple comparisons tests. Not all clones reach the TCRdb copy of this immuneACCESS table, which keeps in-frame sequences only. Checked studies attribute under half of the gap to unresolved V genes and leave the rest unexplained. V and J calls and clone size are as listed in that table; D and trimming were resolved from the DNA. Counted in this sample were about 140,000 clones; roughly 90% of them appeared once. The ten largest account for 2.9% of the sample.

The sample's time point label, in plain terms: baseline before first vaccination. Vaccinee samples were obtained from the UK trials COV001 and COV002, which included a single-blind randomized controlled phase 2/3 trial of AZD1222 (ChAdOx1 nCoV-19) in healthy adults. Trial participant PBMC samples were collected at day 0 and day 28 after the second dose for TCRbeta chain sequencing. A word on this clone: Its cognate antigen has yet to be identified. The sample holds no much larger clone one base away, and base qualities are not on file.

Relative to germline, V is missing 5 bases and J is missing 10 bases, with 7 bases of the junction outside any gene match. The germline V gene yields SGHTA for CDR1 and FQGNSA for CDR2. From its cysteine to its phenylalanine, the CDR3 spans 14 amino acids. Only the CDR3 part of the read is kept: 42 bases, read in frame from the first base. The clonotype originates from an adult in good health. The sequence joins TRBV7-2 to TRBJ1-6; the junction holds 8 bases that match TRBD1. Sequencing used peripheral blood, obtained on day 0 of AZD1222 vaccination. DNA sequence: TGTGCCAGCAGCCTACAGGGGGGAAGGTCACCCCTCCACTTT. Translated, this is CASSLQGGRSPLHF. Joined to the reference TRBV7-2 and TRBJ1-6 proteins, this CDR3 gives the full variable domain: GAGVSQSPSNKVTEKGKDVELRCDPISGHTALYWYRQSLGQGLEFLIYFQGNSAPDKSGLPSDRFSAERTGGSVSTLTIQRTQQEDSAVYLCASSLQGGRSPLHFGNGTRLTVT.